Listed here are 8 T cell receptor beta chains from one sample, sequenced in a study of T cells in Graves' hyperthyroidism and ophthalmopathy. Regions amplified from RNA transcripts were the TCR beta CDR3 regions. Initially, a first-round RT-PCR of the TCR CDR3 employed the HTBI primer set. MiXCR, applied by TCRdb to the multiplex PCR reads, yields one record per CDR3 protein. Among about 560,000 distinct CDR3 sequences, 16% were seen once, and the ten largest hold around 18%. Sequencing input: blood. Source of these receptors: a woman aged 18-29 years with Graves' hyperthyroidism.

This clonotype showed up many times. The chain joins TRBV6-1 to TRBJ2-7; 7 bases line up with TRBD2. CDR3 length: 15 amino acids. Germline V CDR1 and CDR2: MNHNS, SASEGT. J gave up 2 bases and V 4 bases, and 8 bases lay outside the gene matches. In nucleotides, the CDR3 is TGTGCCAGCAGTGGGGCGTTCGGACTAGCCTACGAGCAGTACTTC. Amino acids: CASSGAFGLAYEQYF.

J is TRBJ2-3 and V is TRBV10-2, with 16 bases matching TRBD2. After removal of 7 bases from V and 1 base from J, the junction contained 8 bases not matched to a gene. The CDR3 covers 18 residues. CDR1 WSHSY and CDR2 SAAADI come from the germline V gene. CDR3 DNA: TGCGCCAGCATTAGGGGACTAGCGGGGGGGCCGGGCACAGATACGCAGTATTTT. Protein sequence: CASIRGLAGGPGTDTQYF.

The J gene is TRBJ2-3, the V gene TRBV7-3, with 11 bases fitting TRBD2. Germline assignment: CDR1 SGHTA and CDR2 FQGTGA. The V gene end was trimmed by 5 bases and the J gene end by 2 bases; junction bases not matched to a gene: 3. The CDR3 is made up of 15 amino acids. The CDR3 spells CASSPSGGPTDTQYF. In nucleotides, the CDR3 is TGTGCCAGCAGCCCTAGCGGGGGGCCCACAGATACGCAGTATTTT.

This clonotype appeared many times. The CDR3 DNA is TGTGCCACCAGCAGAGATCTAGAAGTCAATCAGCCCCAGCATTTT. Its protein is CATSRDLEVNQPQHF. This chain uses TRBV15 with TRBJ1-5; D unclear. Germline V gives CDR1 LNHNV, CDR2 YYDKDF (reference sequence). CDR3 size: 15 residues. V lost 0 bases and J 3 bases, leaving 9 bases between the germline ends. Full variable domain (rest looked up from reference TRBV15 and TRBJ1-5): DAMVIQNPRYQVTQFGKPVTLSCSQTLNHNVMYWYQQKSSQAPKLLFHYYDKDFNNEADTPDNFQSRRPNTSFCFLDIRSPGLGDTAMYLCATSRDLEVNQPQHFGDGTRLSIL.

This clonotype was seen ten or more times. The chain carries TRBV20-1 and TRBJ1-2; possibly TRBD1 for D (6 bases). The CDR3 is 14 residues long. Germline V gives CDR1 DFQATT, CDR2 SNEGSKA (reference sequence). Deletions cut 3 bases from V and 4 bases from J, with 15 bases between. CDR3 region: CSASKQAGVYGYTF. In DNA, the CDR3 is TGCAGTGCTAGTAAGCAGGCAGGGGTCTATGGCTACACCTTC.

This sequence joins TRBV5-1 and TRBJ2-7, with 8 bases lining up with TRBD2. The germline V gene has CDR1 SGHRS and CDR2 YFSETQ. This CDR3 has 20 amino acids. Unmatched junction bases numbered 25, after V lost 6 bases and J lost 2 bases. The CDR3 DNA reads TGCGCCAGCACAAGGGGCACCGGGGGCCTAGGAGCGGGGGCGCCCTACGAGCAGTACTTC. Translating gives CASTRGTGGLGAGAPYEQYF.

This clonotype was seen at least ten times. The CDR3 sequence is CASSYSVGSSYNEQFF. Here the CDR3 DNA reads TGTGCCAGCAGTTACTCTGTGGGATCATCCTACAATGAGCAGTTCTTC. The chain combines TRBV6-2 or TRBV6-3 with TRBJ2-1, with D hard to call. Germline CDR1 and CDR2: MNHEY and SVGEGT. V lost 0 bases and J 1 base, leaving 10 bases between the germline ends. The CDR3 totals 16 residues.

This clonotype has more than one count but fewer than ten. The chain recombines TRBV12-5 with TRBJ2-2, with 11 nucleotides matching TRBD2. CDR3 size: 17 residues. V shed 0 bases, J shed 1 base, and the junction held 1 base outside the gene matches. CDR1 is LGHNT, CDR2 FRNRAP, per germline. CDR3 sequence: CASGLVLAGGNTGELFF. The CDR3 DNA reads as TGTGCTAGTGGTTTGGTTCTAGCGGGGGGGAACACCGGGGAGCTGTTTTTT. The full variable domain, in which reference TRBV12-5 and TRBJ2-2 provide the parts outside the CDR3, is DARVTQTPRHKVTEMGQEVTMRCQPILGHNTVFWYRQTMMQGLELLAYFRNRAPLDDSGMPKDRFSAEMPDATLATLKIQPSEPRDSAVYFCASGLVLAGGNTGELFFGEGSRLTVL.